This TCR beta chain was captured in a study of cytomegalovirus exposure and HLA in healthy donors. Study-wide points: Per published accounts, TCR beta sequences correctly predicted the HLA-A and HLA-B alleles of most subjects. Earlier analysis yielded a pattern in which most TCR beta V segments were productive about 87% or about 30% of the time.

PCR involved 60 Vbeta and 13 Jbeta primers. The protocol was immunoSEQ multiplex PCR, while the TCRdb copy is restricted to in-frame clones and leaves out a portion. This table holds about 190,000 clones, roughly 77% found once. A word on this clone: Antigen specificity is unknown. Additional DNA sequences in this sample encode the identical CDR3.

These donors, healthy bone marrow donors, were studied. Sequenced material: PBMCs. The receptor was isolated from a woman aged 45-59 years in good health and CMV-seronegative.

The CDR3 protein is CASSSDRGEKLFF. CDR3 nucleotides: TGTGCCAGCAGCTCCGACAGGGGTGAAAAACTGTTTTTT. V usage is TRBV7-2 and J usage is TRBJ1-4; TRBD1 matches 8 bases. Losses at the gene ends were 4 bases for V and 7 bases for J; bases not matched to a gene: 2. This CDR3 has 13 amino acids. Per the germline V gene, CDR1 is SGHTA and CDR2 is FQGNSA.